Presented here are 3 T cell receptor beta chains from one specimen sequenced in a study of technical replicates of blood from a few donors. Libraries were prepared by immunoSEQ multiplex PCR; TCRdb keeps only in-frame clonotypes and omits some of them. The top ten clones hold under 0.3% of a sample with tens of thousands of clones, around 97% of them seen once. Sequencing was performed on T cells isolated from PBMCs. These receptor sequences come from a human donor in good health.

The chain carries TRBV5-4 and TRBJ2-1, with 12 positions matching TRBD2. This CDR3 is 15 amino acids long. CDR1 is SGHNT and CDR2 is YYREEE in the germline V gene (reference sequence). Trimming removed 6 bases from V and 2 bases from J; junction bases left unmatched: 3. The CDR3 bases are TGTGCCAGCAATCTAGCGGGAGGGGCCTACAATGAGCAGTTCTTC. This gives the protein CASNLAGGAYNEQFF.

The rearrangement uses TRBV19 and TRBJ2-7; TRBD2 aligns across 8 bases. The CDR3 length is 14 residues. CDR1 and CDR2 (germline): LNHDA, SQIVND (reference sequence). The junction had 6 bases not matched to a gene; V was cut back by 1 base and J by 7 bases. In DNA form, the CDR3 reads TGTGCCAGTAGTATAGGGGCGTCGGGAGGGGAGCAGTACTTC. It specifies CASSIGASGGEQYF.

For the CDR3, the DNA is TGCAGCGTCAGGGGCGCGAACACCGGGGAGCTGTTTTTT. Its protein is CSVRGANTGELFF. The chain employs TRBV29-1 and TRBJ2-2; D perhaps matches TRBD1 (6 bases). Germline V gives CDR1 SQVTM, CDR2 ANQGSEA. The CDR3 contains 13 residues. The V end was cut by 6 bases, the J end by 0 bases, with 8 bases between.